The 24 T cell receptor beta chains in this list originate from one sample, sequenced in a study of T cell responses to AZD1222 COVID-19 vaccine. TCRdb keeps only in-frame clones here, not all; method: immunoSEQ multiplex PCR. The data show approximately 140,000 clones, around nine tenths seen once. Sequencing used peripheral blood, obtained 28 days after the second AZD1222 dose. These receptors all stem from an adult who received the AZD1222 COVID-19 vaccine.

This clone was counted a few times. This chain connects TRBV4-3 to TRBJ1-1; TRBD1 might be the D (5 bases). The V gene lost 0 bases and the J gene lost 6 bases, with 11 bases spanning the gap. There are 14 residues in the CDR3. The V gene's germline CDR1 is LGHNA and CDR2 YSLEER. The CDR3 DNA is TGCGCCAGCAGCCAAGACAGGGAAATCTCTGAAGCTTTCTTT. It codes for CASSQDREISEAFF.

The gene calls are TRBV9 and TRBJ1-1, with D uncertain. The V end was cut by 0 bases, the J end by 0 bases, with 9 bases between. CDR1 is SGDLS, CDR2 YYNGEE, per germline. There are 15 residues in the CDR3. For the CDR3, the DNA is TGTGCCAGCAGCGTAGTCGTGACCCTGAACACTGAAGCTTTCTTT. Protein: CASSVVVTLNTEAFF. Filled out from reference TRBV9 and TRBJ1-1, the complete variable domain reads DSGVTQTPKHLITATGQRVTLRCSPRSGDLSVYWYQQSLDQGLQFLIQYYNGEERAKGNILERFSAQQFPDLHSELNLSSLELGDSALYFCASSVVVTLNTEAFFGQGTRLTVV.

Written as DNA, the CDR3 is TGTGCCAGCAGCGCGTCCGGGACAGGGTCTGCGAACTATGGCTACACCTTC. As protein: CASSASGTGSANYGYTF. J is TRBJ1-2 and V is TRBV9, with 9 bases aligning to TRBD1. The CDR3 loop spans 17 amino acids. Germline V gene data show CDR1 as SGDLS and CDR2 as YYNGEE. The V segment lost 3 bases and the J segment 2 bases; nucleotides outside the gene matches: 11.

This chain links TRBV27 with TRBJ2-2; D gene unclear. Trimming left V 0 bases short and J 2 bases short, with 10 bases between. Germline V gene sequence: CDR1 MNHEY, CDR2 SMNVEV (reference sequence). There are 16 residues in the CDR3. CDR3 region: CASSLSYQVNTGELFF. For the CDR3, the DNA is TGTGCCAGCAGTTTATCGTACCAGGTCAACACCGGGGAGCTGTTTTTT.

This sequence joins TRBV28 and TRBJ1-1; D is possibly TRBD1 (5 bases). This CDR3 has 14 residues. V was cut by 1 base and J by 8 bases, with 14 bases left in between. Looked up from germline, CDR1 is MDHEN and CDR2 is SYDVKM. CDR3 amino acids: CASSLYPAGREAFF. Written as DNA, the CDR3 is TGTGCCAGCAGTTTATACCCGGCAGGGCGCGAAGCTTTCTTT.

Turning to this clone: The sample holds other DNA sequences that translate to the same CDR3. CDR3 nucleotides: TGTGCCAGCAGCTTGCCCGGAAACTATGGCTACACCTTC. Translation gives CASSLPGNYGYTF. The chain links TRBV5-5 to TRBJ1-2; D is unresolved. This CDR3 comprises 13 residues. The germline V and J ends were trimmed by 1 base and 2 bases, with 6 bases remaining between them. Germline values: CDR1 SGHKS, CDR2 YYEKEE (reference sequence).

The CDR3 coding sequence is TGTGCCAGTAGTATGAGGGACAGGGGGGAGACCCAGTACTTC. As protein: CASSMRDRGETQYF. The chain is built from TRBV19 and TRBJ2-5; 11 positions agree with TRBD1. Germline V CDR1 and CDR2: LNHDA, SQIVND (reference sequence). The CDR3 covers 14 residues. V trimming: 3 bases; J trimming: 5 bases; junction bases outside the gene matches: 2.

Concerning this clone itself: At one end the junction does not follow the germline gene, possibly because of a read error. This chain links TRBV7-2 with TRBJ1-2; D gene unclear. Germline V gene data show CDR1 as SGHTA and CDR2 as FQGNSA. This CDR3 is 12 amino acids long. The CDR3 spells CASSSRNFGYTF. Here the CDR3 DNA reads TGTGCCAGCAGCTCCAGAAACTTTGGCTACACCTTC.

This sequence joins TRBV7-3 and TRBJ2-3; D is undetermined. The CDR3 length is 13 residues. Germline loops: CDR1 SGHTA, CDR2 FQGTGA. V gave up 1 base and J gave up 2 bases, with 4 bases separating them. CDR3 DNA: TGTGCCAGCAGCTTAAGCCCCACAGATACGCAGTATTTT. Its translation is CASSLSPTDTQYF.

Here the CDR3 DNA reads TGCGCCAGCAGCCACGCACGGGCCAGGGGGCAACAGCCCCAGCATTTT. Translating gives CASSHARARGQQPQHF. The chain recombines TRBV4-1 with TRBJ1-5; 8 positions match TRBD1. V gave up 3 bases and J gave up 7 bases; unmatched junction bases: 11. Germline V CDR1 and CDR2: MGHRA, YSYEKL. The CDR3 loop spans 16 amino acids.

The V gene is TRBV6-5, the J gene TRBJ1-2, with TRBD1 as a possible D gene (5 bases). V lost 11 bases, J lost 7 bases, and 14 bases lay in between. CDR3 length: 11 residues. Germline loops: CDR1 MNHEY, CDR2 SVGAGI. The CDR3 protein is CAQHGASGYTF. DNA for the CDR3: TGTGCCCAGCATGGGGCTTCTGGCTACACCTTC.

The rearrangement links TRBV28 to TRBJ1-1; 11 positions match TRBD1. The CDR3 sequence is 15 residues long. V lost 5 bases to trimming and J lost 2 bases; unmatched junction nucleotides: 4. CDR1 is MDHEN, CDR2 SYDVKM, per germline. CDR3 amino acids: CASSPGQGANTEAFF. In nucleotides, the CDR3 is TGTGCCAGCAGTCCCGGACAGGGGGCTAACACTGAAGCTTTCTTT. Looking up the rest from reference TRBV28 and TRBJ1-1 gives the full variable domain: DVKVTQSSRYLVKRTGEKVFLECVQDMDHENMFWYRQDPGLGLRLIYFSYDVKMKEKGDIPEGYSVSREKKERFSLILESASTNQTSMYLCASSPGQGANTEAFFGQGTRLTVV.

In DNA form, the CDR3 reads TGTGCCAGCAGCTTGGCCTCGTCGCAAAATAATTCACCCCTCCACTTT. It translates to CASSLASSQNNSPLHF. The chain links TRBV7-2 to TRBJ1-6; D uncertain. The germline V and J ends were trimmed by 3 bases and 5 bases, with 14 bases remaining between them. The CDR3 sequence is 16 residues long. The germline CDR1 and CDR2 sequences are SGHTA and FQGNSA. Full variable domain (missing parts from reference TRBV7-2 and TRBJ1-6): GAGVSQSPSNKVTEKGKDVELRCDPISGHTALYWYRQSLGQGLEFLIYFQGNSAPDKSGLPSDRFSAERTGGSVSTLTIQRTQQEDSAVYLCASSLASSQNNSPLHFGNGTRLTVT.

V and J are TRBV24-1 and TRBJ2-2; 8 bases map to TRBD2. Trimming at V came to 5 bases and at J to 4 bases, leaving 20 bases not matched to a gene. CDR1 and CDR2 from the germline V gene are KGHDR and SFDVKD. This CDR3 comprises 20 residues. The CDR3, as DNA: TGTGCCACCAGTGCTTCCTATGGTCTAGCGGGCTCTAAGACCACCGGGGAGCTGTTTTTT. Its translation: CATSASYGLAGSKTTGELFF.

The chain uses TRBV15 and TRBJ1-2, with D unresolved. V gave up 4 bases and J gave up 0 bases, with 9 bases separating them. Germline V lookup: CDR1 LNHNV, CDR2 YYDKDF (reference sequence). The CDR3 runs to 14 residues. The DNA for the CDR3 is TGTGCCACCAGCAAGGTGGAGGCTAACTATGGCTACACCTTC. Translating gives CATSKVEANYGYTF.

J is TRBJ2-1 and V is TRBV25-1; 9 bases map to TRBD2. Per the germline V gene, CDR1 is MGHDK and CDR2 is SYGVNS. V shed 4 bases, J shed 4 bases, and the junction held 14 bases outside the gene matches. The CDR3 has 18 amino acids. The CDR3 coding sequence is TGTGCCAGCAGTGCGGGAGGGACCAGTAGCGGGGGATACAATGAGCAGTTCTTC. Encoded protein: CASSAGGTSSGGYNEQFF.

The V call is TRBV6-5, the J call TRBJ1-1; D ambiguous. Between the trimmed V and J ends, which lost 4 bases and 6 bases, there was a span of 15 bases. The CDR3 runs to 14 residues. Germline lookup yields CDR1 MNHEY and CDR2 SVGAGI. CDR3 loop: CASSSWEERAEAFF. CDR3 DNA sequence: TGTGCCAGCAGTTCCTGGGAGGAGAGGGCTGAAGCTTTCTTT.

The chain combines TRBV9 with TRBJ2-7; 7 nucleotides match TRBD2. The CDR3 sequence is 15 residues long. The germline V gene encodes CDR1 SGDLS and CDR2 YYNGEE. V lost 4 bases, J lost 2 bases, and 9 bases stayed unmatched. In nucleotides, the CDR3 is TGTGCCAGCAGCCCCCAGGGCGGGAGAGCCTACGAGCAGTACTTC. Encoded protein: CASSPQGGRAYEQYF.

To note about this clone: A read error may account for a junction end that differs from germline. This chain's CDR3 is CASREGATSTEAFF. Here the CDR3 DNA reads TGTGCCAGCAGGGAAGGGGCCACGAGCACTGAAGCTTTCTTT. The chain links TRBV2 to TRBJ1-1; possibly TRBD1 for D (5 bases). CDR3 length equals 14 residues. CDR1 SNHLY and CDR2 FYNNEI come from the germline V gene.

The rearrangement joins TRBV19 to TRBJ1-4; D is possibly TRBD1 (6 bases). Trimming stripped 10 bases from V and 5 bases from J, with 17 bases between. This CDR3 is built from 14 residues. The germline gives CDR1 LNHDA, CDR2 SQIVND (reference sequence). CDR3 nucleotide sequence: TGTGCCACAGCGGCGGGACACTCAAATGAAAAACTGTTTTTT. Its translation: CATAAGHSNEKLFF.

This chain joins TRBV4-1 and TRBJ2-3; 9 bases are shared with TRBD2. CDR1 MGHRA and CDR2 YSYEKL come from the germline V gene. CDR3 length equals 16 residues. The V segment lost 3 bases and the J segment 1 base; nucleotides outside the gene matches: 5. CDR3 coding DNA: TGCGCCAGCAGCCAGACTTTAGCGGGGGGCACAGATACGCAGTATTTT. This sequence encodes CASSQTLAGGTDTQYF.

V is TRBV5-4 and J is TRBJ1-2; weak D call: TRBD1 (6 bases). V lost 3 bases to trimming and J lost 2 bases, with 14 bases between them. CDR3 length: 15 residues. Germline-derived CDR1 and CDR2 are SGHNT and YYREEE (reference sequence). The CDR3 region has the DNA TGTGCCAGCAGCTCAGGGGAGGGGACAAACTATGGCTACACCTTC. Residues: CASSSGEGTNYGYTF.

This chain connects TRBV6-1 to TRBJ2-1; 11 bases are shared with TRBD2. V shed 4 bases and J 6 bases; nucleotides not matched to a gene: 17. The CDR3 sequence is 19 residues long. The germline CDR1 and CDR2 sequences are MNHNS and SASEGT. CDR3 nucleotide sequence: TGTGCCAGCAGTGTGATAATGGTAGCGGGAGGGCCGGATATCAATGAGCAGTTCTTC. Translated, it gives CASSVIMVAGGPDINEQFF.

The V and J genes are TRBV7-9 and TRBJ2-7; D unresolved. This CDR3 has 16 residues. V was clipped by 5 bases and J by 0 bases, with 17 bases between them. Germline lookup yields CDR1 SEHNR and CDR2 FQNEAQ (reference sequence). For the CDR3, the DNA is TGTGCCAGCAGCCCTGCTAGGGTCTCGAGCTCCTACGAGCAGTACTTC. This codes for CASSPARVSSSYEQYF. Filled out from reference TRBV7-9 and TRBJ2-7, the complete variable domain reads DTGVSQNPRHKITKRGQNVTFRCDPISEHNRLYWYRQTLGQGPEFLTYFQNEAQLEKSRLLSDRFSAERPKGSFSTLEIQRTEQGDSAMYLCASSPARVSSSYEQYFGPGTRLTVT.